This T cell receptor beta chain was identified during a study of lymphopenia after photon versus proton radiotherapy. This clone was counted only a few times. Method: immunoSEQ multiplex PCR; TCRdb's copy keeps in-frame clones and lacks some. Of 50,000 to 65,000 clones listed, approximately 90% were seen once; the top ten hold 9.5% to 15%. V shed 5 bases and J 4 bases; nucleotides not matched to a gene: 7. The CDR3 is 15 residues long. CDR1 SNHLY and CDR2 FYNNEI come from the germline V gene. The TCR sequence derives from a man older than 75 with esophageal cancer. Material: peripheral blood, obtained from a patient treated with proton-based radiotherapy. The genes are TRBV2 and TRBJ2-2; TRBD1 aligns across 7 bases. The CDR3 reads CASSRQGRATGELFF. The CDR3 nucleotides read TGTGCCAGCAGTCGACAGGGTCGGGCCACCGGGGAGCTGTTTTTT.